This entry lists 32 T cell receptor beta chains sequenced from one sample in a study of read filtering for tumor transcriptome and immune sequencing. From 350 to 500 ng of RNA, a library with molecular barcoded alpha/delta and beta/gamma adaptors was made. Via MiXCR, TCRdb re-called the reads, giving one row per CDR3 protein. The repertoire includes tens of thousands of distinct CDR3 sequences, around 20% of them detected once, and roughly 11% sits in the top ten. The material sequenced was a population of CD138-negative cells sorted from bone marrow. These receptors were collected from a donor older than 35 with multiple myeloma.

This clonotype was seen ten or more times. The CDR3 nucleotides read TGCAGTGCTACTATGCGGGGGGGCTACGAGCAGTACTTC. It specifies CSATMRGGYEQYF. The rearrangement joins TRBV20-1 to TRBJ2-7; 9 bases fit TRBD2. V lost 4 bases and J lost 3; bases outside the gene matches: 4. Germline V CDR1 and CDR2: DFQATT, SNEGSKA (reference sequence). The CDR3 sequence is 13 residues long.

This clonotype was detected ten times or more. The chain joins TRBV6-1 to TRBJ2-7; D might be TRBD1 or TRBD2, each matching 5 bases. This CDR3 is built from 12 residues. Germline V gene data show CDR1 as MNHNS and CDR2 as SASEGT. Trimming took off 5 bases at V and 6 bases at J, with 11 bases between the two ends. In DNA, the CDR3 is TGTGCCAGCAGTTTTGGGACGGTCGAGCAGTACTTC. It translates to CASSFGTVEQYF.

The count of this clonotype is one. The rearrangement joins TRBV4-1 to TRBJ2-3; 7 nucleotides line up with TRBD1. The CDR3 covers 16 residues. V lost 1 base to trimming and J lost 2 bases; unmatched junction nucleotides: 6. Germline V gene lookup returns CDR1 MGHRA and CDR2 YSYEKL. The DNA of the CDR3 is TGCGCCAGCAGCCAAGGACGAGAGGGGGCCACAGATACGCAGTATTTT. Protein sequence: CASSQGREGATDTQYF.

This clonotype has at least ten counts. The chain has TRBV7-9 and TRBJ2-1; a weak D match, TRBD1 (6 bases). The CDR3 is made up of 17 amino acids. V shed 5 bases and J shed 6 bases, with 23 bases lying between them. The V gene's germline CDR1 is SEHNR and CDR2 FQNEAQ (reference sequence). CDR3 region: CASSPTGQTTAANEQFF. DNA of the CDR3: TGTGCCAGCAGCCCCACCGGACAGACGACAGCAGCCAATGAGCAGTTCTTC. Full variable domain (remainder filled in from reference TRBV7-9 and TRBJ2-1): DTGVSQNPRHKITKRGQNVTFRCDPISEHNRLYWYRQTLGQGPEFLTYFQNEAQLEKSRLLSDRFSAERPKGSFSTLEIQRTEQGDSAMYLCASSPTGQTTAANEQFFGPGTRLTVL.

This clonotype was observed at least ten times. The chain recombines TRBV25-1 with TRBJ1-6; a possible D gene is TRBD1 (5 bases). With 3 bases removed from V and 7 bases from J, the gap between germline ends came to 16 bases. Germline assignment: CDR1 MGHDK and CDR2 SYGVNS. The CDR3 runs 16 residues. CDR3 coding DNA: TGTGCCAGCAGTGATTCAACCGGGGGTGTGAATTCACCCCTCCACTTT. It is translated as CASSDSTGGVNSPLHF.

This clonotype was counted a few times. A much larger clone differs by one base, so this may be a read error. The CDR3 loop reads CGARDLGAPLYNEQFF. As DNA, the CDR3 is TGCGGTGCTAGAGATCTGGGGGCTCCTTTATACAATGAGCAGTTCTTC. The chain links TRBV20-1 to TRBJ2-1, with D possibly matching TRBD1 (6 bases). CDR1 and CDR2 from the germline V gene are DFQATT and SNEGSKA (reference sequence). The CDR3 contains 16 residues.

This clonotype was counted many times. The CDR3 sequence: CSVEGPPLALYDNEQFF. CDR3 bases: TGCAGCGTTGAAGGTCCCCCGCTAGCCCTCTACGACAATGAGCAGTTCTTC. The chain uses TRBV29-1 and TRBJ2-1; D is perhaps TRBD2 (5 bases). V shed 1 base and J shed 5 bases, with 21 bases lying between them. Looked up from germline, CDR1 is SQVTM and CDR2 is ANQGSEA. This CDR3 has 17 amino acids.

This clonotype was picked up many times. The rearrangement uses TRBV27 and TRBJ2-5, with 12 positions matching TRBD2. V lost 7 bases to trimming and J lost 2 bases; unmatched junction nucleotides: 11. The germline gives CDR1 MNHEY, CDR2 SMNVEV (reference sequence). The CDR3 extends over 17 amino acids. The CDR3 sequence: CASTPLGTSGPQETQYF. In DNA, the CDR3 is TGTGCCAGCACTCCCCTGGGGACTAGCGGGCCTCAAGAGACCCAGTACTTC.

This clonotype was found many times. V is TRBV20-1 and J is TRBJ2-2, with 10 bases aligning to TRBD2. The CDR3 totals 15 residues. Germline trimming cut 3 bases from V and 4 bases from J; bases unmatched to any gene: 5. Germline CDR1 is DFQATT and CDR2 is SNEGSKA (reference sequence). CDR3 amino acids: CSASLLAGRTGELFF. CDR3 DNA: TGCAGTGCTAGCTTACTAGCGGGACGCACCGGGGAGCTGTTTTTT.

The chain carries TRBV7-8 and TRBJ1-5; D might be TRBD1 (5 bases). Germline-derived CDR1 and CDR2 are SGHVS and FQNEAQ. The CDR3 has 16 residues. The germline V and J ends were trimmed by 2 bases and 1 base, with 12 bases remaining between them. The CDR3 DNA is TGTGCCAGCAGCTTACTAATCTGGGGGAGCAATCAGCCCCAGCATTTT. This encodes CASSLLIWGSNQPQHF.

The chain has TRBV20-1 and TRBJ2-3, with 8 nucleotides matching TRBD2. Germline V gene sequence: CDR1 DFQATT, CDR2 SNEGSKA (reference sequence). V was pared by 0 bases and J by 2 bases, with 7 bases of the junction left unmatched. The CDR3 contains 16 residues. The DNA of the CDR3 is TGCAGTGCTAGAGATTTAGCGGGGTGGCACACAGATACGCAGTATTTT. This translates into CSARDLAGWHTDTQYF.

A word on this clonotype: This may come from a read error, since a much larger clone is one base off. This rearrangement joins TRBV12-3 or TRBV12-4 to TRBJ1-5; D is perhaps TRBD1 (6 bases). The V and J ends lost 11 bases and 5 bases respectively, with 16 bases between them. This CDR3 comprises 13 residues. The DNA for the CDR3 is TGTGCCTCCCGACACGGGGGCGATCAGCCCCAGCATTTT. Translation: CASRHGGDQPQHF.

This clonotype was observed at least ten times. The V call is TRBV20-1, the J call TRBJ1-1; D is unclear. V gave up 4 bases and J gave up 1 base, with 16 bases separating them. This CDR3 contains 15 residues. Germline CDR1 and CDR2: DFQATT and SNEGSKA (reference sequence). The CDR3 DNA sequence: TGCAGTGCTACCCAGACCTTGGGAAGGAACACTGAAGCTTTCTTT. Translating gives CSATQTLGRNTEAFF.

This sequence joins TRBV12-3 or TRBV12-4 and TRBJ1-3, with D uncertain. With 6 bases removed from V and 0 bases from J, the gap between germline ends came to 9 bases. This CDR3 has 14 amino acids. This CDR3 reads CASRPAISGNTIYF. CDR3 bases: TGTGCCAGCAGACCAGCCATCTCTGGAAACACCATATATTTT.

To note about this clonotype: The junction departs from germline at one end; a sequencing error may be responsible. This chain links TRBV27 with TRBJ1-4; 10 bases map to TRBD1. Germline lookup yields CDR1 MNHEY and CDR2 SMNVEV (reference sequence). This CDR3 comprises 14 residues. CDR3 in amino acids: CASRRTGGGEKPFF. CDR3 DNA: TGTGCCAGCAGGCGGACAGGGGGGGGTGAAAAACCGTTTTTT.

Concerning this clonotype: No conserved phenylalanine or tryptophan ends this CDR3, so it is likely a read error. The V and J genes are TRBV4-1 and TRBJ2-1; 8 bases are a match to TRBD2. This CDR3 is built from 17 residues. Germline trimming cut 4 bases from V and 0 bases from J; bases unmatched to any gene: 8. Germline V gives CDR1 MGHRA, CDR2 YSYEKL. As DNA, the CDR3 is TGCGCCAGCAGCCGAGGCGGGGGGACCGGCTCCTACAATGAGCAGTTCTCC. Its protein product is CASSRGGGTGSYNEQFS.

There are many counts of this clonotype. V and J are TRBV2 and TRBJ2-1; no firm D call. The V and J ends lost 6 bases and 5 bases respectively, with 8 bases between them. Germline V gives CDR1 SNHLY, CDR2 FYNNEI. The CDR3 runs to 12 residues. The CDR3 DNA follows: TGTGCCAGCAGGTTGCGAAACAATGAGCAGTTCTTC. As protein: CASRLRNNEQFF.

This clonotype was counted ten times or more. The rearrangement uses TRBV6-2 or TRBV6-3 and TRBJ2-1, with 8 bases lining up with TRBD2. V shed 6 bases, J shed 4 bases, and the junction held 5 bases outside the gene matches. Germline CDR1 and CDR2: MNHEY and SVGEGT. The CDR3 is 14 residues long. CDR3 coding DNA: TGTGCCAGCAGCTCGAGCGGGAGATACAATGAGCAGTTCTTC. Protein product: CASSSSGRYNEQFF.

This clonotype was seen ten or more times. The chain carries TRBV5-5 and TRBJ1-5; no clear D. This CDR3 is 14 amino acids long. The germline CDR1 and CDR2 sequences are SGHKS and YYEKEE (reference sequence). Between the trimmed V and J ends, which lost 0 bases and 7 bases, there was a span of 11 bases. The CDR3 spells CASSLDTQGQPQHF. The DNA of the CDR3 is TGTGCCAGCAGCTTGGATACCCAAGGGCAGCCCCAGCATTTT.

This clonotype was seen at least ten times. The chain has TRBV2 and TRBJ1-1, with TRBD1 matching 8 bases. Germline CDR1 is SNHLY and CDR2 is FYNNEI. The CDR3 loop spans 18 amino acids. The V and J ends lost 6 bases and 0 bases, in that order; junction bases with no gene match: 15. CDR3 nucleotide sequence: TGTGCCAGCAGCCAAGACAGGGGAAAGGGGGTGTTGAACACTGAAGCTTTCTTT. Its protein is CASSQDRGKGVLNTEAFF.

This clonotype was seen ten or more times. The chain links TRBV20-1 to TRBJ1-5; D uncertain. The length of the CDR3 is 17 residues. Germline CDR1 and CDR2: DFQATT and SNEGSKA (reference sequence). V was clipped by 0 bases and J by 4 bases, with 19 bases between them. The CDR3 DNA reads TGCAGTGCTAGAGATATACTCTATGCGGGTCGGAATCAGCCCCAGCATTTT. Residues: CSARDILYAGRNQPQHF.

This clonotype was seen repeatedly, ten times or more. This chain uses TRBV2 with TRBJ2-1; no clear D. With 4 bases removed from V and 2 bases from J, the gap between germline ends came to 3 bases. The germline V gene has CDR1 SNHLY and CDR2 FYNNEI. The length of the CDR3 is 12 residues. In DNA, the CDR3 is TGTGCCAGCAGTGCCCCCTACAATGAGCAGTTCTTC. Translated, it gives CASSAPYNEQFF. The complete variable domain, with remaining parts taken from reference TRBV2 and TRBJ2-1, reads EPEVTQTPSHQVTQMGQEVILRCVPISNHLYFYWYRQILGQKVEFLVSFYNNEISEKSEIFDDQFSVERPDGSNFTLKIRSTKLEDSAMYFCASSAPYNEQFFGPGTRLTVL.

The V gene is TRBV9, the J gene TRBJ2-3, with 8 nucleotides matching TRBD2. The CDR3 loop spans 15 amino acids. Germline V gene sequence: CDR1 SGDLS, CDR2 YYNGEE. J was trimmed by 9 bases and V by 3 bases; bases with no gene match: 12. The CDR3 DNA reads TGTGCCAGCAGCGCAGATGGGACTAGTCGTGGCACGCAGTATTTT. Amino acids: CASSADGTSRGTQYF.

This clonotype has at least ten counts. V gene TRBV29-1 combines with J gene TRBJ2-1; possibly TRBD2 for D (6 bases). The CDR3 spans 13 residues. Looked up from germline, CDR1 is SQVTM and CDR2 is ANQGSEA. The ends were cut back, 7 bases at V and 6 bases at J, with 16 bases in the middle. In DNA form, the CDR3 reads TGCAGCGCCCGACTAGTCAGGGTCAATGAGCAGTTCTTC. Residues: CSARLVRVNEQFF.

This clonotype was seen many times. The chain links TRBV30 to TRBJ1-1; D unresolved. Trimming pared 2 bases from V and 4 bases from J, leaving 8 bases between. Germline CDR1 and CDR2: GTSNPN and SVGIG (reference sequence). The CDR3 spans 12 residues. The CDR3 loop reads CAWSPRATEAFF. CDR3 nucleotides: TGTGCCTGGAGTCCCCGGGCCACTGAAGCTTTCTTT.

This clonotype was counted at least ten times. The V and J genes are TRBV2 and TRBJ1-2; TRBD1 is a possible D gene (5 bases). Germline V lookup: CDR1 SNHLY, CDR2 FYNNEI. The length of the CDR3 is 16 residues. The V end lost 4 bases, the J end lost 0 bases, and 15 bases lay between the germline ends. For the CDR3, the DNA is TGTGCCAGCAGTGTTGTCGGGACCGAAGCTAACTATGGCTACACCTTC. The encoded protein is CASSVVGTEANYGYTF.

This clonotype was picked up many times. The V call is TRBV27, the J call TRBJ2-2; a possible D gene is TRBD2 (6 bases). V lost 4 bases to trimming and J lost 7 bases, with 10 bases between them. The V gene's germline CDR1 is MNHEY and CDR2 SMNVEV (reference sequence). The CDR3 covers 13 residues. In DNA, the CDR3 is TGTGCCAGCAGTTGGGGAGGCCGCGGGGAGCTGTTTTTT. Translation gives CASSWGGRGELFF.

With regard to this clonotype: A read error may explain this, as a much larger clone is one base away. The chain employs TRBV15 and TRBJ1-4; TRBD1 aligns across 7 bases. The CDR3 covers 14 residues. Germline V lookup: CDR1 LNHNV, CDR2 YYDKDF (reference sequence). The J segment lost 12 bases and the V segment lost 0 bases, leaving 7 bases of the junction unmatched. CDR3 DNA sequence: TGTGCCACCAGCAGAGATATGGGGACAGAAGAACTGTTTTTT. The encoded protein is CATSRDMGTEELFF.

This clonotype showed up many times. The chain is built from TRBV4-1 and TRBJ1-6; TRBD1 might be the D (6 bases). The germline V gene has CDR1 MGHRA and CDR2 YSYEKL. The germline V and J ends were trimmed by 1 base and 10 bases, with 23 bases remaining between them. The CDR3 sequence is 18 residues long. CDR3 region: CASSQGHRELGRISPLHF. In nucleotides, the CDR3 is TGCGCCAGCAGCCAAGGGCACAGGGAGTTGGGGCGAATCTCACCCCTCCACTTT.

The chain links TRBV12-3 or TRBV12-4 to TRBJ1-5; D is possibly TRBD1 (6 bases). This CDR3 has 18 residues. The V and J ends lost 6 bases and 8 bases respectively, with 29 bases between them. The CDR3 DNA reads as TGTGCCAGCAGGGCTGGAAAGGGTTCTCCTCCCAAGGGGGAGCCCCAGCATTTT. It encodes CASRAGKGSPPKGEPQHF.

With respect to this clonotype: Compared with germline, one end of the junction differs, possibly owing to a read error. This rearrangement joins TRBV13 to TRBJ2-6, with TRBD1 matching 9 bases. CDR3 length: 18 amino acids. Germline values: CDR1 PRHDT, CDR2 FYEKMQ (reference sequence). Here the CDR3 reads CVSSPVGQGSSGANVLTF. The CDR3 nucleotides are TGTGTCAGCAGCCCAGTGGGACAGGGTAGCTCTGGGGCCAACGTCCTGACTTTC.

Many counts were recorded for this clonotype. V gene TRBV5-1 combines with J gene TRBJ2-1, with a weak D call TRBD1 (6 bases). This CDR3 is built from 16 residues. Germline-derived CDR1 and CDR2 are SGHRS and YFSETQ. V was pared by 4 bases and J by 3 bases, with 17 bases between. CDR3 in DNA: TGCGCCAGCAGCCAACAGACAGGAGGTGGCTACAATGAGCAGTTCTTC. Encoded protein: CASSQQTGGGYNEQFF.